This entry lists 14 T cell receptor beta chains sequenced from one sample in a study of identical twins. TCRdb called the 5' RACE reads again in MiXCR, with one record for every CDR3 protein. The top ten clones hold around 3.1% of a sample with about 570,000 distinct CDR3 sequences, around 9.6% of them seen once. The sample was also reused in another study, on yellow fever vaccine responses in identical twins.

The sample taken for sequencing was PBMCs. These receptors came from a woman in her late teens or twenties in good health.

This clonotype was seen a handful of times. J is TRBJ1-6 and V is TRBV18, with TRBD1 identical over 7 bases. The CDR3 is 16 amino acids. The V gene end was trimmed by 3 bases and the J gene end by 9 bases; junction bases not matched to a gene: 11. In germline, CDR1 is KGHSH, CDR2 LQKENI. The CDR3 region has the DNA TGTGCCAGCTCACCTTTTGACACAGGGGACCGTTCACCCCTCCACTTT. Protein sequence: CASSPFDTGDRSPLHF.

This clonotype was seen at least ten times. The chain couples TRBV12-3 or TRBV12-4 to TRBJ2-2, with 9 bases lining up with TRBD1. The CDR3 is made up of 15 amino acids. The ends lost 6 bases at V and 3 bases at J; junction bases unmatched: 5. The CDR3 here is CASSLRDRDTGELFF. CDR3 bases: TGTGCCAGCAGCCTCCGGGACAGGGACACCGGGGAGCTGTTTTTT.

This clonotype appeared a few times. The J gene is TRBJ2-7, the V gene TRBV12-3 or TRBV12-4; TRBD2 matches at 11 bases. The trim removed 6 bases at V and 3 bases at J, leaving 22 bases unmatched. The CDR3 is 20 residues long. Written as DNA, the CDR3 is TGTGCCAGCAGCACCCCCCTTAGCGGGAGGGCCTTACTCGGGGGCTACGAGCAGTACTTC. It codes for CASSTPLSGRALLGGYEQYF.

This clonotype was counted ten times or more. V is TRBV3-1 and J is TRBJ2-5, with D tentatively TRBD1 (5 bases). Germline CDR1 LGHDT, CDR2 YNNKEL (reference sequence). The CDR3 is made up of 15 amino acids. V lost 3 bases, J lost 2 bases, and 13 bases lay in between. The CDR3: CASSHLRQLQETQYF. DNA of the CDR3: TGTGCCAGCAGCCACTTACGACAGTTACAAGAGACCCAGTACTTC.

This clonotype appeared many times. V gene TRBV18 combines with J gene TRBJ2-3; D perhaps matches TRBD1 (6 bases). Trimming cost V 3 bases and J 2 bases, with 12 bases left between them. The CDR3 runs 15 residues. CDR1 is KGHSH and CDR2 is LQKENI in the germline V gene. The CDR3 nucleotides read TGTGCCAGCTCACCGGGACACGACCCCACAGATACGCAGTATTTT. Translated: CASSPGHDPTDTQYF.

Only a few counts were recorded for this clonotype. V gene TRBV20-1 combines with J gene TRBJ2-1; TRBD2 is a possible D gene (6 bases). The CDR3 is made up of 16 amino acids. The germline V gene encodes CDR1 DFQATT and CDR2 SNEGSKA (reference sequence). Trimming removed 0 bases at V and 7 bases at J, with 19 bases between. This CDR3 is CSARDRRAGDENEQFF. In nucleotides, the CDR3 is TGCAGTGCTAGAGATAGGAGGGCTGGGGACGAAAATGAGCAGTTCTTC.

The chain is built from TRBV4-2 and TRBJ2-1, with 15 bases that match TRBD2. The CDR3 consists of 16 residues. The trim removed 4 bases at V and 9 bases at J, leaving 7 bases unmatched. Germline CDR1 is LGHNA and CDR2 is YNFKEQ. The CDR3 coding sequence is TGTGCCAGCAGCCGTACCGGGACTAGCGGGAGGCCTGAGCAGTTCTTC. Its translation: CASSRTGTSGRPEQFF.

This clonotype was seen a few times. The CDR3 sequence: CASTIAGQGISYEQYF. The CDR3 bases are TGTGCCAGCACCATTGCGGGACAGGGCATCTCCTACGAGCAGTACTTC. The chain links TRBV28 to TRBJ2-7, with 9 bases matching TRBD1. The J segment lost 0 bases and the V segment lost 7 bases, leaving 10 bases of the junction unmatched. The CDR3 has 16 residues. CDR1 and CDR2 from the germline V gene are MDHEN and SYDVKM.

The chain recombines TRBV6-2 or TRBV6-3 with TRBJ2-7, with TRBD2 as a possible D gene (6 bases). V shed 2 bases and J shed 9 bases, with 14 bases lying between them. The V gene's germline CDR1 is MNHEY and CDR2 SVGEGT. This CDR3 contains 13 residues. The CDR3 region has the DNA TGTGCCAGCAGTTACGGGGGGACTGGCGCGCAGTACTTC. It encodes CASSYGGTGAQYF.

The chain links TRBV10-3 to TRBJ2-3; D is perhaps TRBD1 (6 bases). Germline loops: CDR1 ENHRY, CDR2 SYGVKD. The V and J ends lost 5 bases and 3 bases respectively, with 12 bases between them. The CDR3 covers 14 residues. In DNA, the CDR3 is TGTGCCATCAGTCAATACAGGGAAACAGATACGCAGTATTTT. Translated, it gives CAISQYRETDTQYF.

The chain couples TRBV6-2 or TRBV6-3 to TRBJ2-2, with a weak D call TRBD1 (5 bases). This CDR3 comprises 13 residues. Trimming shortened V by 6 bases and J by 5 bases, and 10 bases separated the two germline ends. The germline CDR1 and CDR2 sequences are MNHEY and SVGEGT. CDR3: CASRGVQTGELFF. DNA of the CDR3: TGTGCCAGCAGAGGGGTTCAAACCGGGGAGCTGTTTTTT.

DNA for the CDR3: TGCGCCAGCAGCCGTACTAGCGGGCTCGGCAATGAGCAGTTCTTC. This translates into CASSRTSGLGNEQFF. J is TRBJ2-1 and V is TRBV4-3; 9 bases line up with TRBD2. J gave up 6 bases and V 4 bases, and 7 bases lay outside the gene matches. The length of the CDR3 is 15 residues. CDR1 LGHNA and CDR2 YSLEER come from the germline V gene.

This clonotype was recorded at least ten times. This chain connects TRBV9 to TRBJ1-1, with D possibly being TRBD1 (5 bases). CDR1 and CDR2 (germline): SGDLS, YYNGEE. V lost 4 bases, J lost 2 bases, and 12 bases lay in between. The CDR3 covers 14 residues. The CDR3: CASSPRDRNTEAFF. The DNA for the CDR3 is TGTGCCAGCAGCCCTCGCGACAGAAACACTGAAGCTTTCTTT.

This clonotype has just a few counts. The V gene is TRBV3-1, the J gene TRBJ2-1, with TRBD1 matching 9 bases. This CDR3 contains 16 residues. Germline CDR1 is LGHDT and CDR2 is YNNKEL (reference sequence). The ends lost 4 bases at V and 6 bases at J; junction bases unmatched: 10. The CDR3 bases are TGTGCCAGCAGCCCTTTAGGACAGGGGAGGGTCAATGAGCAGTTCTTC. It translates to CASSPLGQGRVNEQFF.